This TCR beta chain was identified in a study of CD8 T cell repertoires and HIV-1 epitope variants. Worth noting for this clone: Antigen specificity is unknown.

This CDR3 has 13 amino acids. From germline, CDR1 is SGHRS and CDR2 YFSETQ. The V end was cut by 3 bases, the J end by 6 bases, with 9 bases between. Method: immunoSEQ multiplex PCR; TCRdb's copy keeps in-frame clones and lacks some. The sample carries several thousand clones, less than 75% recorded once. The TCR sequence derives from a male donor with HIV. The rearrangement links TRBV5-1 to TRBJ2-2; either TRBD1 or TRBD2 may supply D (6 bases each). What was sequenced was cultured CD8+ T cells derived from PBMCs. DNA of the CDR3: TGCGCCAGCAGCTCCGGGGGCCCCGGGGAGCTGTTTTTT. It codes for CASSSGGPGELFF.